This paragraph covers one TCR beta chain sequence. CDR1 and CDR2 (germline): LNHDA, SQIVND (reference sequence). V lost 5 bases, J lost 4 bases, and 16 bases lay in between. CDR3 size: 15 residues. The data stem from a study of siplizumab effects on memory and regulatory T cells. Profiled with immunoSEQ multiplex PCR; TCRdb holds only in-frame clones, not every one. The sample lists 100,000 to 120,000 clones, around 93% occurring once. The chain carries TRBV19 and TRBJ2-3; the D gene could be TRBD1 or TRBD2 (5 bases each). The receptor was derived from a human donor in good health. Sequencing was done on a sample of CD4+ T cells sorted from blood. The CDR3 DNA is TGTGCCAGTAGTCGAACCGGGATGGGGGCAGATACGCAGTATTTT. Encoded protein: CASSRTGMGADTQYF.